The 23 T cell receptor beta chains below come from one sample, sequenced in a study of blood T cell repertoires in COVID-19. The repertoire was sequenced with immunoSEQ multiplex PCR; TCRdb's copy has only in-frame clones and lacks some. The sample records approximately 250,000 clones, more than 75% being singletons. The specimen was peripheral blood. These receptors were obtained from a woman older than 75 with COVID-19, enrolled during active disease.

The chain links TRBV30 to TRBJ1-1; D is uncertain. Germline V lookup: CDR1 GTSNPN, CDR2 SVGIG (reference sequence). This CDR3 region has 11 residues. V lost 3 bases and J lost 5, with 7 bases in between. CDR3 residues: CAWSPQTEAFF. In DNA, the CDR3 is TGTGCCTGGAGCCCACAAACTGAAGCTTTCTTT.

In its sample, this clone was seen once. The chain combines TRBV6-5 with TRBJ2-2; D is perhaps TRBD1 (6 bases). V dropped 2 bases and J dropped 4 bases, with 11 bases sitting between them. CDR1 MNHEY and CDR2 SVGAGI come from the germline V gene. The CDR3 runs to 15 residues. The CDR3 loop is CASSYPRGGTGELFF. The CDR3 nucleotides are TGTGCCAGCAGTTACCCCAGGGGTGGCACCGGGGAGCTGTTTTTT.

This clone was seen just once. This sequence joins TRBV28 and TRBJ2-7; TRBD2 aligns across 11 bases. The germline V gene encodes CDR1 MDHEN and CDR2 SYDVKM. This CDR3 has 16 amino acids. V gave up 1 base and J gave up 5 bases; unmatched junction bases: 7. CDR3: CASSLSALAGAHEQYV. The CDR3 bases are TGTGCCAGCAGTTTATCGGCACTAGCGGGGGCACACGAGCAGTACGTC.

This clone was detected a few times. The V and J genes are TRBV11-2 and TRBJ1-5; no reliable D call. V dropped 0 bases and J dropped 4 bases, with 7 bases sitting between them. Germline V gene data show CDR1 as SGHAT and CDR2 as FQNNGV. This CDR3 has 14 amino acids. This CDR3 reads CASSLDTINQPQHF. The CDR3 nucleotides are TGTGCCAGCAGCTTAGATACAATAAATCAGCCCCAGCATTTT.

The CDR3 here is CATSDRENEQYF. Written as DNA, the CDR3 is TGTGCCACCAGTGACCGGGAAAACGAGCAGTACTTC. This chain joins TRBV24-1 and TRBJ2-7; TRBD2 might be the D (5 bases). Trimming left V 4 bases short and J 5 bases short, with 8 bases between. The CDR3 has 12 residues. The germline V gene has CDR1 KGHDR and CDR2 SFDVKD.

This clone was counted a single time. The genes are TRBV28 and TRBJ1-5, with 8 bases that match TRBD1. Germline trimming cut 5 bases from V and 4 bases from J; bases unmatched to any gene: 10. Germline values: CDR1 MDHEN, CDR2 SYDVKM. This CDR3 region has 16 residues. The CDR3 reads CASSKRTGTKNQPQHF. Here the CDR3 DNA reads TGTGCCAGCAGTAAACGGACAGGGACGAAAAATCAGCCCCAGCATTTT.

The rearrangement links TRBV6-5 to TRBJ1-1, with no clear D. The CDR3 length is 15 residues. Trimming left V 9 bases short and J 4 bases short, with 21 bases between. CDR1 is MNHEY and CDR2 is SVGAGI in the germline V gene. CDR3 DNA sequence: TGTGCCAGTACCCGAGAGGGTCTGGCTTTCACTGAAGCTTTCTTT. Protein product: CASTREGLAFTEAFF.

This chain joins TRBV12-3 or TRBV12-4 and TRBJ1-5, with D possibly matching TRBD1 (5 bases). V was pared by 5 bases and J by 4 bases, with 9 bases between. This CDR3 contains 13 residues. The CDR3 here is CASSTGWNQPQHF. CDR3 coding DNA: TGTGCCAGCAGTACAGGCTGGAATCAGCCCCAGCATTTT.

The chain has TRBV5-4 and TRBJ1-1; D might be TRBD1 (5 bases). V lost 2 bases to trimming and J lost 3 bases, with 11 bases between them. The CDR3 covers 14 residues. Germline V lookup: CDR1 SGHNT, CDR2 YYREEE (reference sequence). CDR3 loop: CASSFGGRDTEAFF. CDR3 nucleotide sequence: TGTGCCAGCAGCTTCGGGGGGAGGGACACTGAAGCTTTCTTT.

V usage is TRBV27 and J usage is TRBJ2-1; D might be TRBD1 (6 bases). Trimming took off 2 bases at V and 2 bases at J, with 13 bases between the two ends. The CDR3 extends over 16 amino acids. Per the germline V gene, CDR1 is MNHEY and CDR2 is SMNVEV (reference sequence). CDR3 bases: TGTGCCAGCAGTTTAGGGGGCGGGCCAACCTACAATGAGCAGTTCTTC. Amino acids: CASSLGGGPTYNEQFF.

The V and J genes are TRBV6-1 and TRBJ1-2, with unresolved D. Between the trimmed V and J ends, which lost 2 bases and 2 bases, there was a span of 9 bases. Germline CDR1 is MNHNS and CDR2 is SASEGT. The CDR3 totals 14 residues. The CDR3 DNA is TGTGCCAGCAGTGAAAGTGGCAGAAACTATGGCTACACCTTC. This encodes CASSESGRNYGYTF.

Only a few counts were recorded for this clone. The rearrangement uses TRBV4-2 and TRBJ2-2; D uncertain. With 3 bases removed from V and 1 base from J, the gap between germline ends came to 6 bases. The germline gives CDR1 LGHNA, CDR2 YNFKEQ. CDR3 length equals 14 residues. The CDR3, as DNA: TGTGCCAGCAGCCAGAACAGGAACACCGGGGAGCTGTTTTTT. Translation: CASSQNRNTGELFF.

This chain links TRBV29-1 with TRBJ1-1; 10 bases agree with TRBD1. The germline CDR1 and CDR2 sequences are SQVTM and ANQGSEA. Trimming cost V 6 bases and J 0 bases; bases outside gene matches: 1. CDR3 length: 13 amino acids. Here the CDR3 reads CSVTGGMNTEAFF. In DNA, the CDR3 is TGCAGCGTGACAGGGGGCATGAACACTGAAGCTTTCTTT.

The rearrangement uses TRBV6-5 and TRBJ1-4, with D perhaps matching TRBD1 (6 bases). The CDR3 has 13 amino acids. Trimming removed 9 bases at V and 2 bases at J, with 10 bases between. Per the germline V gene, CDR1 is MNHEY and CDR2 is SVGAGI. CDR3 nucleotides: TGTGCCAGTACAGGGATGACTAATGAAAAACTGTTTTTT. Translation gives CASTGMTNEKLFF.

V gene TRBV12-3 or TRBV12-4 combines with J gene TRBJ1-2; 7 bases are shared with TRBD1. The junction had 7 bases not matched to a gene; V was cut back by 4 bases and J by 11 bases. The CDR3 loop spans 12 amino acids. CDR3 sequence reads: CASSSHRGLYTF. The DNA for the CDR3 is TGTGCCAGCAGTTCCCACAGGGGCCTATACACCTTC.

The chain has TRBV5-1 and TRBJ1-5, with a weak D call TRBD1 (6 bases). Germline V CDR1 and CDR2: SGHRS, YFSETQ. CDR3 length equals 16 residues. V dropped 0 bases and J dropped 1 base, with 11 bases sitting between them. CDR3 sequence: CASSLDSQGSNQPQHF. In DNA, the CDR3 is TGCGCCAGCAGCTTGGACTCCCAGGGGAGCAATCAGCCCCAGCATTTT.

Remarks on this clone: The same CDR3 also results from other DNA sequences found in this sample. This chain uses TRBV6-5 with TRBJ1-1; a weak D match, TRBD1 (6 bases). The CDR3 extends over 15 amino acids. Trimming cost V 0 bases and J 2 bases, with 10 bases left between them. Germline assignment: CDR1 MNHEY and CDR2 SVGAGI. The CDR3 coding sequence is TGTGCCAGCAGTTACTCGAGACAGGCAAACACTGAAGCTTTCTTT. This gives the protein CASSYSRQANTEAFF.

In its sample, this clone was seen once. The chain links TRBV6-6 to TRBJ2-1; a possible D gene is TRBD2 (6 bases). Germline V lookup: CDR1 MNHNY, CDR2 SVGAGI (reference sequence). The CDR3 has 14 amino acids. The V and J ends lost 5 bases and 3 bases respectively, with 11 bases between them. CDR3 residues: CASSDHGGYNEQFF. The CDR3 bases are TGTGCCAGCAGTGATCACGGGGGCTACAATGAGCAGTTCTTC.

The CDR3 here is CAITQGWNTEAFF. The CDR3 region has the DNA TGTGCCATCACACAGGGTTGGAACACTGAAGCTTTCTTT. The chain combines TRBV10-3 with TRBJ1-1; TRBD1 might be the D (6 bases). V lost 7 bases, J lost 1 base, and 10 bases lay in between. Germline V CDR1 and CDR2: ENHRY, SYGVKD. The CDR3 contains 13 residues.

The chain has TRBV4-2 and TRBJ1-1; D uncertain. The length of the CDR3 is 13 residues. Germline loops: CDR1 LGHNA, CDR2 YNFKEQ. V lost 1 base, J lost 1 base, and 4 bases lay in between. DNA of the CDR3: TGTGCCAGCAGCCAAGGGAGGAACACTGAAGCTTTCTTT. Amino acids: CASSQGRNTEAFF.

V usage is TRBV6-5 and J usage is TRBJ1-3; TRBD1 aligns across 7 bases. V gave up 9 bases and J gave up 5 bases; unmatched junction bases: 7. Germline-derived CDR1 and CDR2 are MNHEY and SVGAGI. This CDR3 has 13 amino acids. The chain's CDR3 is CARDVQGRNTIYF. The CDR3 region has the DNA TGTGCCAGGGATGTACAGGGGAGAAACACCATATATTTT.

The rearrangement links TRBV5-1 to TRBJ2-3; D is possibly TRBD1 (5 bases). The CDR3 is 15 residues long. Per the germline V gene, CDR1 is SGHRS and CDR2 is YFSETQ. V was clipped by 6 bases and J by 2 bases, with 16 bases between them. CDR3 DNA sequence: TGCGCCAGCAAGGGTGGGGCAGCGCCCACAGATACGCAGTATTTT. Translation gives CASKGGAAPTDTQYF.

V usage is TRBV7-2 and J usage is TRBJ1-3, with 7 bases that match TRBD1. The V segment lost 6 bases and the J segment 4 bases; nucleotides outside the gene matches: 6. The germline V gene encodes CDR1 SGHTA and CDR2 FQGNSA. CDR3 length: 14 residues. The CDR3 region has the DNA TGTGCCAGCAGGGAACAGGGGCCCGGAAACACCATATATTTT. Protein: CASREQGPGNTIYF.